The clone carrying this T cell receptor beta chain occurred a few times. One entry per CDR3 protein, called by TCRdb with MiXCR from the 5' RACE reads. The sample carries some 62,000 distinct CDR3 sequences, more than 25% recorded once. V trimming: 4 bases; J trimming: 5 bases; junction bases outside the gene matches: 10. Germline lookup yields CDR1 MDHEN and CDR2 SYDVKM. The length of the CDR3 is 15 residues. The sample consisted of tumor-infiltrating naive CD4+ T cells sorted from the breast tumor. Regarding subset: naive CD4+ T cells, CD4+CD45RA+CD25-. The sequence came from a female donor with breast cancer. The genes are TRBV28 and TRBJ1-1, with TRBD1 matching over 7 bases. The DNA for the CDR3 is TGTGCCAGCAGTTCTCCTAGGGGGCGTATGACTGAAGCTTTCTTT. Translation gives CASSSPRGRMTEAFF.